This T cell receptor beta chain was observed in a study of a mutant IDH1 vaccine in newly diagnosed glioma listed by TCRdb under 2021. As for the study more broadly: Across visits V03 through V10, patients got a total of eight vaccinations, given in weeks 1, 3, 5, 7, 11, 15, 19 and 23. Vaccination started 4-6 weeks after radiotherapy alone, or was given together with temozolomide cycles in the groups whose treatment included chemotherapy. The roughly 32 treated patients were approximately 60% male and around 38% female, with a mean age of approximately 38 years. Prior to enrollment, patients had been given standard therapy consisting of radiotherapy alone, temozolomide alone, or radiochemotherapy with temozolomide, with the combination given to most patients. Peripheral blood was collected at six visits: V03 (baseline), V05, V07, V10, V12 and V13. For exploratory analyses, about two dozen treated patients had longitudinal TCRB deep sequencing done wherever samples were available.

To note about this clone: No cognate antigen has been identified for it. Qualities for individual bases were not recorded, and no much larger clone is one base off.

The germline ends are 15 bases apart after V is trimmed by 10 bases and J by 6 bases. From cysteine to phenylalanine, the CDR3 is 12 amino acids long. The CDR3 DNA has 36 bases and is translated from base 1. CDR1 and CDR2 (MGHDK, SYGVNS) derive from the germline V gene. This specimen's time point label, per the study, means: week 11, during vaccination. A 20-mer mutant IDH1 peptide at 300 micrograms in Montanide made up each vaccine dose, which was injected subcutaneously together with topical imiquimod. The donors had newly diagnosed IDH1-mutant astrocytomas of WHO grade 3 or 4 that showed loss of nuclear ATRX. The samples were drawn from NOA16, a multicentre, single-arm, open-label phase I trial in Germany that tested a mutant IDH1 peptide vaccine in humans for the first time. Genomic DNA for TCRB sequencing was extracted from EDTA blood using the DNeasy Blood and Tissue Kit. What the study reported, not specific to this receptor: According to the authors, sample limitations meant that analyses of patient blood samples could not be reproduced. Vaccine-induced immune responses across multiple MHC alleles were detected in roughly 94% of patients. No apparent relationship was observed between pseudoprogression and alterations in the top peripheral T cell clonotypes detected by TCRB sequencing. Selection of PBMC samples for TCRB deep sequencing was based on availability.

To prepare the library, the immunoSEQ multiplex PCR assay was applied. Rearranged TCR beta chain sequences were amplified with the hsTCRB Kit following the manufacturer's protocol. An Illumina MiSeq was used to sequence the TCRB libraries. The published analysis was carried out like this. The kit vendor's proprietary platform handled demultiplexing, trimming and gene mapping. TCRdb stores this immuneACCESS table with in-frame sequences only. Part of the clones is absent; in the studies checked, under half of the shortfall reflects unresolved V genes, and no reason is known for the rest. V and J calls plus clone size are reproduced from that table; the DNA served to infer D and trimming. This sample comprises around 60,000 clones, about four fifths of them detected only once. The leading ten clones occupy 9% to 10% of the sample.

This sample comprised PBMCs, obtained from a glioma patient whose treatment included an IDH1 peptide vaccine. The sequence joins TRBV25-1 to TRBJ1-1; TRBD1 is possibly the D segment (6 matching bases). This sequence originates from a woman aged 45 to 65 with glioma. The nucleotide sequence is TGTGCCACCTCCAATGGGGGCCCTGAAGCTTTCTTT. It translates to CATSNGGPEAFF.